This TCR beta chain emerged from a study of T cells in Graves' hyperthyroidism and ophthalmopathy (dated by TCRdb to the late 2010s). With regard to the full study: Peripheral blood samples were taken at initial diagnosis, before any treatment was given. To identify distinguishing TCR V-J signatures, a discovery cohort of around 100 patients was used, comprising 43 with Graves' ophthalmopathy and 55 to 65 with stable Graves' hyperthyroidism. Prospective prediction of ophthalmopathy was tested in an independent validation cohort of fewer than 20 hyperthyroidism patients and 17 patients who later progressed to ophthalmopathy. The 85 to 100 discovery patients were divided at random into training and test sets in a 7:3 ratio. In several Graves' hyperthyroidism patients, the study also compared T-cell repertoires from thyroid tissue with T-cell repertoires from blood. Following sampling, methimazole starting at 30 mg daily was given to hyperthyroidism patients, and high-dose intravenous methylprednisolone was given to ophthalmopathy patients. The paper reports TCR Vbeta CDR3 sequencing of 140 or so peripheral blood samples: fewer than 50 ophthalmopathy, under 85 hyperthyroidism and about 17 progressor patients. The investigation overall reported the following: Most expanded thyroid clonotypes (frequency above 0.001) were also found in blood, which suggests that blood repertoires may mirror thyroid immune responses. In cross-validation, a model built on a 13 V-J signature told ophthalmopathy apart from stable hyperthyroidism with 85% to 90% sensitivity and around 84% specificity, and in testing the same model reached 80%/75%. No statistical method was used to set the sample size in advance, and investigators knew the group allocation. In validation, progression to ophthalmopathy was predicted by the model with 55% to 71% sensitivity and about 72% specificity, a median of roughly 6 months before onset.

This clonotype was picked up many times. There is no known antigen for this receptor. One base away there is no much larger clone; base qualities are not given. A patient counted as having stable Graves' hyperthyroidism if no progression to ophthalmopathy occurred over 18 months of follow-up. Hyperthyroidism patients were aged 18 to 65 years and newly diagnosed, with disease duration of less than 2 months. Any patient with an uncontrolled infection, another autoimmune disease, pregnancy or lactation was excluded. Diagnoses were established on the basis of clinical symptoms, serum thyroxine and TRAb, thyroid ultrasound, and orbital computed tomography. PBMCs were isolated from 8 to 10 ml of fresh peripheral blood by Ficoll-Paque density gradient centrifugation. Total RNA was extracted using Trizol reagent, and RNA quality was assessed on an Agilent 2100 Bioanalyzer. The TCR beta CDR3 regions were amplified from RNA transcripts. A first-round RT-PCR of the TCR CDR3 used the HTBI primer set with the Qiagen OneStep RT-PCR kit. Libraries were constructed in a second round of multiplex PCR, after which size selection and purification were performed. Libraries were sequenced paired-end with 100 bp reads on an Illumina HiSeq2000. The authors' pipeline ran thus. SOAPnuke was used to process the raw data, removing reads that contained adapters or uncalled bases, had a mean Phred below 15, or lacked an exact match to the constant primer or identifier. High-quality paired reads were merged with COPE v1.2.5, and unique nucleotide sequences were defined as clonotypes. Clonotypes were aligned to IMGT TRBV, TRBD and TRBJ reference segments using MiTCR v1.1. Only V-J combinations with frequency above 0.0001, covering about 99% of repertoires, were analysed. The TCS score was defined as the ratio of F50 (clonal expansion) to E x V (chaos), calculated using BLOSUM62-based TCRdist between CDR3 peptides within each V-J. Welch's t-statistics and random forest reduced around 510 V-J features to 13, which were used in a naive Bayes classifier (R e1071). TCRdb trimmed public reads at Q25 via fastp, called clones via MiXCR and kept in-frame beta chains. Identical CDR3 protein sequences are pooled into one entry, listed with their most common genes and DNA. The V and J calls shown here were made by TCRdb, not taken from the authors' results. The table for this sample lists roughly 740,000 distinct CDR3 sequences; around 15% of them were counted only once. The ten largest clones capture over 7.5% of the sample.

The CDR3 contains 15 residues, cysteine and phenylalanine counted. Only the CDR3 portion is preserved as DNA: 45 bases, with reading frame beginning at the first base. CDR1 and CDR2 (SNHLY, FYNNEI) derive from the germline V gene. Relative to germline, V is missing 4 bases and J is missing 0 bases, with 5 bases of the junction outside any gene match. The rearranged segments are TRBV2 and TRBJ2-7; TRBD2 agrees with 8 junctional bases. This clonotype originated in a young man with Graves' hyperthyroidism. Sequencing was carried out using blood. The DNA is as follows: TGTGCCAGCAGTGTTAGCGGGGCCAGCTCCTACGAGCAGTACTTC. It encodes CASSVSGASSYEQYF.